The TCR beta chain under discussion was sequenced for a study of T-cell reconstitution after alpha-beta-depleted transplantation in children. The CDR3 is 15 residues long. Germline loops: CDR1 SGHRS, CDR2 YFSETQ. V was clipped by 5 bases and J by 5 bases; unmatched bases: 7. Library preparation (for TCRbeta) was performed with unique molecular identifiers. TCRdb ran MiXCR on the PCR reads and lists one entry per CDR3 protein. The sample consists of approximately 590,000 distinct CDR3 sequences, roughly a tenth of them appearing once. The V and J genes are TRBV5-1 and TRBJ2-3; TRBD2 aligns across 11 bases. The TCR comes from a human donor who donated a stem cell graft to a child with acute myeloid leukemia. Sequencing used PBMCs from the stem cell graft donor, obtained from the stem cell graft. The CDR3 sequence is CASSFTSGRQDTQYF. CDR3 coding DNA: TGCGCCAGCAGTTTTACTAGCGGGAGACAAGATACGCAGTATTTT.